One and the same sample provided the 21 T cell receptor beta chains below, sequenced in a study of PD-1 blockade in classical Hodgkin lymphoma. Assay: immunoSEQ multiplex PCR; the TCRdb copy retains only in-frame clones and omits some. The sample carries 20,000 to 25,000 clones, around 81% recorded once. Each of the patients experienced relapse following autologous stem cell transplantation, and their brentuximab vedotin exposure differed. The input for sequencing was peripheral blood mononuclear cells (PBMCs), taken before the second cycle of nivolumab. These receptor sequences come from a human donor with classical Hodgkin lymphoma.

This clone has only a few counts. V is TRBV5-1 and J is TRBJ2-1; 7 positions agree with TRBD1. After removal of 3 bases from V and 10 bases from J, the junction contained 19 bases not matched to a gene. Looked up from germline, CDR1 is SGHRS and CDR2 is YFSETQ. This CDR3 contains 17 residues. CDR3 DNA: TGCGCCAGCAGCTCTGGAGAGGGGGCCACAGGCTTTGGGGAGCAGTTCTTC. Encoded protein: CASSSGEGATGFGEQFF.

CDR3 amino acids: CASSLGVPGELFF. The CDR3 nucleotides read TGTGCCAGCAGCTTAGGGGTTCCCGGGGAGCTGTTTTTT. The V gene is TRBV11-2, the J gene TRBJ2-2; D gene ambiguous. From germline, CDR1 is SGHAT and CDR2 FQNNGV. The germline V and J ends were trimmed by 1 base and 6 bases, with 6 bases remaining between them. This CDR3 is 13 amino acids long.

The DNA for the CDR3 is TGTGCCTTAAGGCTAGGGACAGGGGGATTTCGGACTGAAGCTTTCTTT. The encoded protein is CALRLGTGGFRTEAFF. The V gene is TRBV30, the J gene TRBJ1-1; 11 bases are a match to TRBD1. This CDR3 comprises 16 residues. Germline assignment: CDR1 GTSNPN and CDR2 SVGIG (reference sequence). V shed 7 bases and J 5 bases; nucleotides not matched to a gene: 15.

The chain links TRBV5-5 to TRBJ2-2, with D maybe TRBD2 (6 bases). The CDR3 runs 13 residues. V was clipped by 2 bases and J by 6 bases, with 8 bases between them. Germline loops: CDR1 SGHKS, CDR2 YYEKEE (reference sequence). CDR3 residues: CASSLRLAGELFF. CDR3 in DNA: TGTGCCAGCAGCTTAAGACTAGCCGGGGAGCTGTTTTTT.

This clone has a single count. The chain joins TRBV5-1 to TRBJ1-4; D gene uncertain. This CDR3 contains 15 residues. Germline CDR1 SGHRS, CDR2 YFSETQ. Trimming removed 2 bases at V and 8 bases at J, with 16 bases between. The CDR3 nucleotides are TGCGCCAGCAGCTTAGCATTGGGTAGGAACGAAAAACTGTTTTTT. It yields the protein CASSLALGRNEKLFF.

This clone was detected once. This chain links TRBV6-6 with TRBJ1-5; D is possibly TRBD1 (5 bases). Germline assignment: CDR1 MNHNY and CDR2 SVGAGI (reference sequence). The CDR3 spans 14 residues. The germline V and J ends were trimmed by 2 bases and 1 base, with 6 bases remaining between them. The CDR3: CASSYRQSNQPQHF. DNA for the CDR3: TGTGCCAGCAGTTACCGACAGAGCAATCAGCCCCAGCATTTT.

This chain joins TRBV30 and TRBJ2-7, with D tentatively TRBD2 (5 bases). The CDR3 contains 13 residues. Trimming removed 3 bases from V and 3 bases from J, with 12 bases in between. In germline, CDR1 is GTSNPN, CDR2 SVGIG (reference sequence). CDR3 amino acids: CAWRPVAGYEQYF. CDR3 sequence (DNA): TGTGCCTGGAGACCGGTCGCGGGCTACGAGCAGTACTTC.

The chain carries TRBV11-3 and TRBJ2-1; 8 nucleotides align to TRBD2. The CDR3 consists of 17 residues. V shed 0 bases, J shed 12 bases, and the junction held 16 bases outside the gene matches. In germline, CDR1 is SGHNT, CDR2 YENEEA. The CDR3 is CASSLEGRGEREELQFF. CDR3 DNA sequence: TGTGCCAGCAGCTTAGAAGGGCGGGGGGAGAGGGAAGAACTGCAGTTCTTC.

The gene calls are TRBV5-4 and TRBJ2-1, with D possibly being TRBD1 (6 bases). The CDR3 totals 13 residues. Germline CDR1 is SGHNT and CDR2 is YYREEE (reference sequence). Trimming cost V 0 bases and J 8 bases, with 9 bases left between them. DNA for the CDR3: TGTGCCAGCAGCTTGGCAGGGGACGATGAGCAGTTCTTC. This encodes CASSLAGDDEQFF.

This chain uses TRBV30 with TRBJ1-2; the D is unclear. In germline, CDR1 is GTSNPN, CDR2 SVGIG (reference sequence). V lost 0 bases and J lost 14, with 16 bases in between. The CDR3 consists of 12 residues. As DNA, the CDR3 is TGTGCCTGGAGTGTAATGGCTACTGGGATAACCTTC. Residues: CAWSVMATGITF. Filled out from reference TRBV30 and TRBJ1-2, the complete variable domain reads SQTIHQWPATLVQPVGSPLSLECTVEGTSNPNLYWYRQAAGRGLQLLFYSVGIGQISSEVPQNLSASRPQDRQFILSSKKLLLSDSGFYLCAWSVMATGITFGSGTRLTVV.

The rearrangement links TRBV28 to TRBJ2-2; no definite D call. The CDR3 has 14 residues. V lost 5 bases to trimming and J lost 2 bases, with 9 bases between them. The germline CDR1 and CDR2 sequences are MDHEN and SYDVKM. CDR3 coding DNA: TGTGCCAGCAGTAGGCAGATCAACACCGGGGAGCTGTTTTTT. Protein product: CASSRQINTGELFF.

J is TRBJ2-5 and V is TRBV30, with 7 bases matching TRBD1. This CDR3 has 14 amino acids. V was pared by 3 bases and J by 0 bases, with 4 bases of the junction left unmatched. The V gene's germline CDR1 is GTSNPN and CDR2 SVGIG (reference sequence). The CDR3 DNA reads TGTGCCTGGAGCTGGGGACAGAACCAAGAGACCCAGTACTTC. It specifies CAWSWGQNQETQYF. Complete variable domain (other parts from reference TRBV30 and TRBJ2-5): SQTIHQWPATLVQPVGSPLSLECTVEGTSNPNLYWYRQAAGRGLQLLFYSVGIGQISSEVPQNLSASRPQDRQFILSSKKLLLSDSGFYLCAWSWGQNQETQYFGPGTRLLVL.

This clone rates as medium-sized. This chain connects TRBV30 to TRBJ2-7; D gene uncertain. With 2 bases removed from V and 0 bases from J, the gap between germline ends came to 14 bases. CDR1 and CDR2 (germline): GTSNPN, SVGIG (reference sequence). The CDR3 is 15 amino acids. CDR3 nucleotides: TGTGCCTGGAGTCCTCCCATTGTGGGCTCCTACGAGCAGTACTTC. This codes for CAWSPPIVGSYEQYF.

V gene TRBV28 combines with J gene TRBJ1-4; D is perhaps TRBD1 (5 bases). CDR1 is MDHEN, CDR2 SYDVKM, per germline. V was pared by 3 bases and J by 7 bases, with 15 bases between. This CDR3 spans 15 amino acids. CDR3 loop: CASSLEGDLFEKLFF. CDR3 bases: TGTGCCAGCAGTTTGGAAGGGGACTTATTTGAAAAACTGTTTTTT.

The gene calls are TRBV4-1 and TRBJ2-7; D gene uncertain. V lost 1 base and J lost 3, with 13 bases in between. The CDR3 length is 15 residues. CDR1 and CDR2 from the germline V gene are MGHRA and YSYEKL. The CDR3 DNA reads TGCGCCAGCAGCCAAGTCAGACTTCTAGGCTACGAGCAGTACTTC. This codes for CASSQVRLLGYEQYF.

The chain uses TRBV19 and TRBJ2-2; D assignment may be TRBD1 or TRBD2 (5 bases each). Trimming took off 3 bases at V and 8 bases at J, with 28 bases between the two ends. This CDR3 comprises 19 residues. CDR1 is LNHDA and CDR2 is SQIVND in the germline V gene (reference sequence). CDR3 amino acids: CASSIGTWAGTFSFGELFF. The CDR3 nucleotides are TGTGCCAGTAGTATTGGAACCTGGGCCGGGACGTTCTCTTTTGGGGAGCTGTTTTTT.

The rearrangement joins TRBV15 to TRBJ1-2; TRBD1 is a possible D gene (5 bases). Germline V lookup: CDR1 LNHNV, CDR2 YYDKDF (reference sequence). Trimming pared 0 bases from V and 5 bases from J, leaving 13 bases between. The CDR3 consists of 15 residues. CDR3 residues: CATSRDKGSLYGYTF. DNA of the CDR3: TGTGCCACCAGCAGAGATAAGGGGAGTTTATATGGCTACACCTTC.

This chain joins TRBV29-1 and TRBJ2-7, with D unclear. The CDR3 loop spans 15 amino acids. Looked up from germline, CDR1 is SQVTM and CDR2 is ANQGSEA. V lost 2 bases and J lost 2, with 16 bases in between. CDR3: CSVEYGSASTYEQYF. The CDR3 nucleotides are TGCAGCGTTGAATATGGGTCCGCGTCTACCTACGAGCAGTACTTC.

The chain links TRBV30 to TRBJ2-2, with D possibly matching TRBD1 (6 bases). This CDR3 region has 13 residues. Germline loops: CDR1 GTSNPN, CDR2 SVGIG (reference sequence). The ends were cut back, 3 bases at V and 7 bases at J, with 12 bases in the middle. CDR3 sequence (DNA): TGTGCCTGGAGGAAAGGGGGTCTCGGGGAGCTGTTTTTT. This codes for CAWRKGGLGELFF.

V and J are TRBV9 and TRBJ2-1; perhaps TRBD1 as D (6 bases). In germline, CDR1 is SGDLS, CDR2 YYNGEE. Trimming pared 6 bases from V and 5 bases from J, leaving 18 bases between. This CDR3 is built from 15 residues. CDR3 DNA: TGTGCCAGCACCAAGGTGGACAGCGTACACAATGAGCAGTTCTTC. Protein: CASTKVDSVHNEQFF.

The chain recombines TRBV5-1 with TRBJ2-3; D not resolved. The germline V gene encodes CDR1 SGHRS and CDR2 YFSETQ. This CDR3 has 13 amino acids. V dropped 2 bases and J dropped 2 bases, with 6 bases sitting between them. The CDR3 DNA reads as TGCGCCAGCAGCTTAGACCTCACAGATACGCAGTATTTT. This encodes CASSLDLTDTQYF.